The 31 T cell receptor beta chains in this list originate from one sample, sequenced in a study of blood T cell repertoires in COVID-19. The method was immunoSEQ multiplex PCR; TCRdb's version includes in-frame clones alone and lacks a portion of them. Of about 110,000 clones listed, roughly nine tenths were seen once; the top ten hold 4.9%. The source material was peripheral blood. These receptors originate from a man aged 40-49 years with active or convalescent COVID-19.

V is TRBV5-1 and J is TRBJ2-7, with 15 nucleotides matching TRBD2. The CDR3 consists of 17 residues. The junction had 7 bases not matched to a gene; V was cut back by 4 bases and J by 2 bases. In germline, CDR1 is SGHRS, CDR2 YFSETQ. The CDR3 loop reads CASSAEGLAGGAYEQYF. In DNA form, the CDR3 reads TGCGCCAGCAGCGCGGAGGGACTAGCGGGAGGAGCCTACGAGCAGTACTTC.

The genes are TRBV5-8 and TRBJ2-7; tentative D call: TRBD2 (6 bases). Germline V lookup: CDR1 SGHTS, CDR2 YDEGEE. The V gene lost 9 bases and the J gene lost 1 base, with 17 bases spanning the gap. The CDR3 consists of 14 residues. CDR3: CATQKAGLSYEQYF. The CDR3 nucleotides are TGTGCCACCCAGAAGGCGGGACTTTCCTACGAGCAGTACTTC.

This chain connects TRBV18 to TRBJ2-7; tentative D call: TRBD2 (5 bases). The germline V gene encodes CDR1 KGHSH and CDR2 LQKENI. V lost 5 bases to trimming and J lost 7 bases, with 15 bases between them. This CDR3 is built from 13 residues. The CDR3 DNA reads TGTGCCAGCTCATCACAAACACGGGGTGAGCAGTACTTC. Its protein is CASSSQTRGEQYF.

The rearrangement links TRBV7-6 to TRBJ2-1; 12 bases map to TRBD1. Per the germline V gene, CDR1 is SGHVS and CDR2 is FNYEAQ. The CDR3 length is 16 residues. V shed 3 bases and J 4 bases; nucleotides not matched to a gene: 4. The CDR3 DNA sequence: TGTGCCAGCAGCTTGGGACAGGGGGCGGGATACAATGAGCAGTTCTTC. Encoded protein: CASSLGQGAGYNEQFF.

The chain carries TRBV28 and TRBJ1-3; D unclear. CDR1 is MDHEN and CDR2 is SYDVKM in the germline V gene. V was pared by 3 bases and J by 0 bases, with 6 bases between. The CDR3 has 14 residues. The CDR3 here is CASSFSGSGNTIYF. Here the CDR3 DNA reads TGTGCCAGCAGTTTCTCGGGCTCTGGAAACACCATATATTTT.

This chain links TRBV19 with TRBJ1-5; 11 positions agree with TRBD1. V shed 7 bases, J shed 2 bases, and the junction held 7 bases outside the gene matches. The CDR3 extends over 16 amino acids. Per germline, CDR1 LNHDA and CDR2 SQIVND (reference sequence). CDR3 bases: TGTGCCAGTACCAAGGACAGGGGGCTAGGCAATCAGCCCCAGCATTTT. Its protein product is CASTKDRGLGNQPQHF.

The CDR3 bases are TGTGCCAGCAGCGTAGAGGACACGGACCAGTTCTTC. Residues: CASSVEDTDQFF. V usage is TRBV9 and J usage is TRBJ2-1; D may be TRBD1 (5 bases). There are 12 residues in the CDR3. Germline V gene sequence: CDR1 SGDLS, CDR2 YYNGEE. Trimming stripped 0 bases from V and 13 bases from J, with 11 bases between.

The rearrangement uses TRBV5-4 and TRBJ2-2; unclear D gene. Trimming removed 6 bases from V and 1 base from J, with 13 bases in between. The CDR3 runs to 15 residues. Germline CDR1 SGHNT, CDR2 YYREEE (reference sequence). CDR3 loop: CASTSTKMNTGELFF. CDR3 nucleotide sequence: TGTGCCAGCACCTCAACTAAAATGAACACCGGGGAGCTGTTTTTT. The whole variable domain, remainder taken from reference TRBV5-4 and TRBJ2-2, is ETGVTQSPTHLIKTRGQQVTLRCSSQSGHNTVSWYQQALGQGPQFIFQYYREEENGRGNFPPRFSGLQFPNYSSELNVNALELDDSALYLCASTSTKMNTGELFFGEGSRLTVL.

This chain uses TRBV6-1 with TRBJ1-2, with D possibly matching TRBD1 (5 bases). The CDR3 runs to 14 residues. CDR1 MNHNS and CDR2 SASEGT come from the germline V gene. Trimming shortened V by 1 base and J by 4 bases, and 10 bases separated the two germline ends. CDR3 DNA: TGTGCCAGCAGTGAAGGGGGCGCTGGCTATGGCTACACCTTC. Protein product: CASSEGGAGYGYTF.

The chain has TRBV11-3 and TRBJ2-3; TRBD2 is a possible D gene (6 bases). The V and J ends lost 5 bases and 10 bases respectively, with 13 bases between them. The germline V gene encodes CDR1 SGHNT and CDR2 YENEEA. The CDR3 sequence is 12 residues long. CDR3 in amino acids: CASSGSGGSQYF. The CDR3 region has the DNA TGTGCCAGCAGCGGTAGCGGCGGGTCGCAGTATTTT.

For this clone: Other nucleotide sequences in the sample specify the same CDR3. The chain carries TRBV28 and TRBJ2-5; TRBD1 might be the D (6 bases). This CDR3 is built from 16 residues. The germline V gene encodes CDR1 MDHEN and CDR2 SYDVKM. Trimming stripped 3 bases from V and 2 bases from J, with 16 bases between. The CDR3 loop reads CASSFLGTGYQETQYF. CDR3 DNA sequence: TGTGCCAGCAGTTTTTTGGGCACAGGGTATCAAGAGACCCAGTACTTC.

V gene TRBV29-1 combines with J gene TRBJ2-6, with a weak D call TRBD1 (5 bases). Germline CDR1 SQVTM, CDR2 ANQGSEA. This CDR3 contains 12 residues. Trimming took off 5 bases at V and 4 bases at J, with 6 bases between the two ends. CDR3 protein: CSVWTGANVLTF. The CDR3 coding sequence is TGCAGCGTTTGGACAGGGGCCAACGTCCTGACTTTC. Together with reference TRBV29-1 and TRBJ2-6, the CDR3 gives the full variable domain: SAVISQKPSRDICQRGTSLTIQCQVDSQVTMMFWYRQQPGQSLTLIATANQGSEATYESGFVIDKFPISRPNLTFSTLTVSNMSPEDSSIYLCSVWTGANVLTFGAGSRLTVL.

This clone appeared a single time. The chain links TRBV12-5 to TRBJ1-2, with TRBD1 matching over 7 bases. The CDR3 runs to 17 residues. The germline CDR1 and CDR2 sequences are LGHNT and FRNRAP. The junction had 11 bases not matched to a gene; V was cut back by 2 bases and J by 2 bases. The CDR3 sequence is CASGLSFRGTVNYGYTF. The CDR3 DNA reads TGTGCTAGTGGTTTGTCTTTCAGGGGGACAGTCAACTATGGCTACACCTTC.

The chain recombines TRBV7-9 with TRBJ1-3, with 11 bases identical to TRBD1. Germline loops: CDR1 SEHNR, CDR2 FQNEAQ (reference sequence). This CDR3 is 19 amino acids long. The junction had 13 bases not matched to a gene; V was cut back by 5 bases and J by 1 base. CDR3: CASSPTSRDRGFSGNTIYF. For the CDR3, the DNA is TGTGCCAGCAGCCCTACCTCGAGGGACAGGGGGTTTTCTGGAAACACCATATATTTT.

This chain uses TRBV18 with TRBJ1-1, with D uncertain. V dropped 0 bases and J dropped 1 base, with 9 bases sitting between them. The germline V gene encodes CDR1 KGHSH and CDR2 LQKENI. The CDR3 covers 15 residues. The DNA for the CDR3 is TGTGCCAGCTCACCACCAGGGAGGACGAACACTGAAGCTTTCTTT. It yields the protein CASSPPGRTNTEAFF.

The chain joins TRBV19 to TRBJ1-4; D is uncertain. The CDR3 is 13 residues long. V dropped 3 bases and J dropped 5 bases, with 7 bases sitting between them. The germline gives CDR1 LNHDA, CDR2 SQIVND (reference sequence). CDR3 protein: CASSIRLNEKLFF. CDR3 in DNA: TGTGCCAGTAGTATCCGGTTGAATGAAAAACTGTTTTTT.

The chain couples TRBV12-3 or TRBV12-4 to TRBJ2-7; the D gene is possibly TRBD1 (5 bases). Between the trimmed V and J ends, which lost 7 bases and 2 bases, there was a span of 12 bases. This CDR3 comprises 13 residues. The CDR3, as DNA: TGTGCCAGCACGATTGGGGCCACCTACGAGCAGTACTTC. It translates to CASTIGATYEQYF.

The chain links TRBV7-3 to TRBJ2-5; TRBD2 matches at 15 bases. The CDR3 sequence is 16 residues long. Germline CDR1 SGHTA, CDR2 FQGTGA. The trim removed 5 bases at V and 2 bases at J, leaving 3 bases unmatched. DNA of the CDR3: TGTGCCAGCAGCCCGGGACTAGCGGGAGGACAAGAGACCCAGTACTTC. Its translation: CASSPGLAGGQETQYF.

The V gene is TRBV6-2 or TRBV6-3, the J gene TRBJ1-1; D remains ambiguous. Trimming removed 2 bases at V and 6 bases at J, with 10 bases between. The CDR3 spans 13 residues. From germline, CDR1 is MNHEY and CDR2 SVGEGT. The CDR3 DNA reads as TGTGCCAGCAGTTACACCGGGTTTCCTGAAGCTTTCTTT. Amino acids: CASSYTGFPEAFF.

This chain uses TRBV3-1 (or the pseudogene TRBV3-2) with TRBJ1-3, with D unresolved. Germline-derived CDR1 and CDR2 are LGHDT and YNNKEL (reference sequence). V was shortened by 1 base and J by 3 bases, with 13 bases between the two germline ends. The CDR3 runs to 16 residues. CDR3 loop: CASSQVSTLFGNTIYF. CDR3 DNA: TGTGCCAGCAGCCAAGTCTCAACTTTATTTGGAAACACCATATATTTT.

The chain couples TRBV9 to TRBJ1-1; weak D call: TRBD1 (6 bases). Germline CDR1 reads SGDLS; CDR2 reads YYNGEE. V dropped 3 bases and J dropped 4 bases, with 16 bases sitting between them. The CDR3 loop spans 15 amino acids. CDR3: CASSAQGGGTTEAFF. In DNA form, the CDR3 reads TGTGCCAGCAGCGCACAGGGCGGGGGAACCACTGAAGCTTTCTTT.

V is TRBV19 and J is TRBJ2-3; TRBD2 might be the D (7 bases). The CDR3 covers 15 residues. Germline assignment: CDR1 LNHDA and CDR2 SQIVND (reference sequence). With 6 bases removed from V and 0 bases from J, the gap between germline ends came to 13 bases. The CDR3 loop reads CASRDRGASTDTQYF. In DNA, the CDR3 is TGTGCCAGTAGGGACCGGGGGGCCAGCACAGATACGCAGTATTTT.

The rearrangement links TRBV7-3 to TRBJ1-6; D may be TRBD1 (6 bases). The CDR3 is made up of 16 amino acids. The germline V and J ends were trimmed by 0 bases and 8 bases, with 14 bases remaining between them. Germline values: CDR1 SGHTA, CDR2 FQGTGA. This chain's CDR3 is CASSLTSGTPYSPLHF. For the CDR3, the DNA is TGTGCCAGCAGCTTAACGTCCGGGACACCGTATTCACCCCTCCACTTT.

This chain connects TRBV27 to TRBJ1-5; TRBD1 aligns across 7 bases. The CDR3 runs to 15 residues. Germline CDR1 MNHEY, CDR2 SMNVEV (reference sequence). Losses at the gene ends were 4 bases for V and 7 bases for J; bases not matched to a gene: 10. CDR3: CASSYSQGLGQPQHF. The DNA of the CDR3 is TGTGCCAGCAGTTACTCACAGGGGTTAGGGCAGCCCCAGCATTTT.

CDR3 sequence: CASSGQATDTQYF. CDR3 sequence (DNA): TGTGCCAGTAGTGGGCAGGCGACAGATACGCAGTATTTT. The gene calls are TRBV19 and TRBJ2-3; D is unclear. CDR3 length: 13 residues. Germline loops: CDR1 LNHDA, CDR2 SQIVND (reference sequence). Trimming pared 5 bases from V and 3 bases from J, leaving 9 bases between. Supplemented by reference TRBV19 and TRBJ2-3, the full variable domain reads DGGITQSPKYLFRKEGQNVTLSCEQNLNHDAMYWYRQDPGQGLRLIYYSQIVNDFQKGDIAEGYSVSREKKESFPLTVTSAQKNPTAFYLCASSGQATDTQYFGPGTRLTVL.

The chain recombines TRBV28 with TRBJ2-7; possible D gene TRBD2, 6 bases. This CDR3 region has 16 residues. CDR1 is MDHEN and CDR2 is SYDVKM in the germline V gene. Trimming left V 3 bases short and J 0 bases short, with 15 bases between. The CDR3 protein is CASSFSLALLSYEQYF. CDR3 in DNA: TGTGCCAGCAGTTTCTCACTAGCCCTCCTCTCCTACGAGCAGTACTTC.

The chain is built from TRBV28 and TRBJ1-2; 7 bases are shared with TRBD1. The CDR3 length is 14 residues. Trimming removed 4 bases from V and 4 bases from J; junction bases left unmatched: 6. CDR1 is MDHEN and CDR2 is SYDVKM in the germline V gene. CDR3 in DNA: TGTGCCAGCAGTTCGTGGGACAGCCTCTATGGCTACACCTTC. This encodes CASSSWDSLYGYTF.

This chain links TRBV19 with TRBJ2-1; D unresolved. V shed 3 bases and J shed 10 bases, with 19 bases lying between them. The CDR3 totals 15 residues. Germline CDR1 and CDR2: LNHDA and SQIVND (reference sequence). CDR3 region: CASSMAATSVSEQFF. The CDR3 DNA reads TGTGCCAGTAGTATGGCCGCGACTTCAGTGAGCGAGCAGTTCTTC.

The chain joins TRBV6-4 to TRBJ2-3; maybe TRBD2 (9 bases). The CDR3 loop spans 19 amino acids. Germline CDR1 reads MRHNA; CDR2 reads SNTAGT. Trimming took off 8 bases at V and 0 bases at J, with 27 bases between the two ends. The CDR3 bases are TGTGCCAGCCAAGGACAGGGCCTAAGCGGGAGGATTAGCACAGATACGCAGTATTTT. Protein sequence: CASQGQGLSGRISTDTQYF.

The chain carries TRBV18 and TRBJ2-1; possible D gene TRBD2, 5 bases. The germline CDR1 and CDR2 sequences are KGHSH and LQKENI. The CDR3 is made up of 12 amino acids. V lost 4 bases, J lost 15 bases, and 16 bases lay in between. CDR3 in DNA: TGTGCCAGCTCACGGGGAACTAGTAGTTGGTTCTTC. Its translation: CASSRGTSSWFF.

The V call is TRBV18, the J call TRBJ1-3; 9 nucleotides agree with TRBD1. V lost 3 bases, J lost 0 bases, and 6 bases stayed unmatched. Germline V gene lookup returns CDR1 KGHSH and CDR2 LQKENI. The CDR3 totals 17 residues. CDR3 amino acids: CASSPMGQGPSGNTIYF. CDR3 coding DNA: TGTGCCAGCTCACCTATGGGACAGGGACCCTCTGGAAACACCATATATTTT.